This T cell receptor beta chain was identified during a study of T-cell reconstitution after alpha-beta-depleted transplantation in children. The V gene's germline CDR1 is LGHDT and CDR2 YNNKEL (reference sequence). The CDR3 consists of 13 residues. The junction had 4 bases not matched to a gene; V was cut back by 3 bases and J by 9 bases. General study results and limits: It was newly produced T cells that mostly accounted for T-cell counts and diversity one year after transplant. Reports say that about two months after transplant, the alpha-beta T cells came out of several hundred graft clones that had expanded.

This sample's TCRbeta library carried unique molecular identifier barcodes. Each CDR3 protein gets one entry after TCRdb re-called the PCR reads with MiXCR. Among over 200,000 distinct CDR3 sequences listed, approximately 8.4% were seen once. This clonotype turned up a few times. Its antigen remains unidentified. This specimen consisted of PBMCs, mostly from graft donor cells, obtained 360 days after TCRalphabeta/CD19-depleted stem cell transplant. This clonotype was sampled from a male patient between 2 and 10 years old who had a stem cell transplant for acute myeloid leukemia, so the T cells may come from the graft donor. The chain combines TRBV3-1 with TRBJ1-1, with 10 nucleotides matching TRBD1. Written as DNA, the CDR3 is TGTGCCAGCAGCCATGGGACAGGGGAGCAAGCTTTCTTT. Amino acid sequence: CASSHGTGEQAFF.